A selection of T cell receptor beta chains follows, all from one sample in a study of blood T cells in healthy people across ages. Using its own MiXCR run on the 5' RACE reads, TCRdb lists one record per CDR3 protein. Among 1.5 million to 2 million distinct CDR3 sequences listed, under 30% were seen once. Sequencing was performed on blood. The source is a woman aged 25 to 39 in good health. Both conserved end residues are part of each CDR3. D genes are given only for firm matches. Size is omitted from some rows. Given values are once, few, many or a class for expanded clones.

.,14,TRBV20-1,.,TRBJ1-1,TGCAGTGCTAGAGATCCCGGCACCCATACTGAAGCTTTCTTT,CSARDPGTHTEAFF
.,16,TRBV7-6,many,TRBJ2-5,TGTGCCAGCAGCCGGGACTGGGCTGGGAGTCAAGAGACCCAGTACTTC,CASSRDWAGSQETQYF
TRBD2,15,TRBV12-3/TRBV12-4,few,TRBJ2-7,TGTGCCAGCAGTGGGACTAGCGGGGGGTTATACGAGCAGTACTTC,CASSGTSGGLYEQYF
TRBD1,17,TRBV20-1,.,TRBJ1-5,TGCAGTGCCCCTGGACAGGGGGCCAGATATAGCAATCAGCCCCAGCATTTT,CSAPGQGARYSNQPQHF
.,14,TRBV7-2,many,TRBJ2-1,TGTGCCAGCAGCTTGTCACTCTCCTACAATGAGCAGTTCTTC,CASSLSLSYNEQFF
.,13,TRBV27,few,TRBJ2-1,TGTGCCACCGAGACTAGGATCTCCAATGAGCAGTTCTTC,CATETRISNEQFF
.,14,TRBV30,.,TRBJ1-4,TGTGCCTGTAATGGGCGCGGGCGGAATGAAAAACTGTTTTTT,CACNGRGRNEKLFF
.,18,TRBV5-1,few,TRBJ2-7,TGCGCCAGCAGCTTGGCCGTCCCGGCCGGGCCAGATTCCTACGAGCAGTACTTC,CASSLAVPAGPDSYEQYF
TRBD2,15,TRBV7-3,many,TRBJ2-1,TGTGCCAGCAGCCCCGGACTAGCGGGGGTCTATGAGCAGTTCTTC,CASSPGLAGVYEQFF
TRBD2,16,TRBV7-9,.,TRBJ2-1,TGTGCCAGCAGCGTCTTAAACGGGAGGGCCGTCGATGAGCAGTTCTTC,CASSVLNGRAVDEQFF
.,13,TRBV5-1,.,TRBJ2-7,TGCACCAGCAGCGGTCCGCAGTCCTACGAGCAGTACTTC,CTSSGPQSYEQYF
.,12,TRBV7-6,many,TRBJ2-7,TGTGCCAGCAGCTTTGAGGGGGACGAGCAGTACTTC,CASSFEGDEQYF
TRBD2,15,TRBV12-3/TRBV12-4,few,TRBJ2-3,TGTGCCAGCAGCTTGGATCAGCGGGGGGCAGATACGCAGTATTTT,CASSLDQRGADTQYF
.,18,TRBV7-9,few,TRBJ2-7,TGTGCCAGCAGCTTCCGGTCGAACAATAAGGGTTCCCCCTACGAGCAGTACTTC,CASSFRSNNKGSPYEQYF
.,14,TRBV12-3/TRBV12-4,few,TRBJ2-3,TGTGCCAGCAGTGAGGTGGGGCGGACAGATACGCAGTATTTT,CASSEVGRTDTQYF
.,13,TRBV7-9,.,TRBJ1-5,TGTGCCAGCAGCTTAGAGGGAGTAAAGACCCAGCATTTT,CASSLEGVKTQHF
.,13,TRBV28,.,TRBJ2-3,TGTGCCAGCAGGTTCGTCATGGCAGATACGCAGTATTTT,CASRFVMADTQYF
.,14,TRBV12-3/TRBV12-4,.,TRBJ2-7,TGTGCCAGCAGTTTATTTCCGAAGAGCGACGAGCAGTACTTC,CASSLFPKSDEQYF
.,14,TRBV7-9,.,TRBJ2-3,TGTACCAGCAGCTTGGAGGCCAGCACAGATACGCAGTATTTT,CTSSLEASTDTQYF
TRBD2,14,TRBV6-5,many,TRBJ2-1,TGTGCCAGCAGGGCGAGCGGGGGTGGCAATGAGCAGTTCTTC,CASRASGGGNEQFF
TRBD1,15,TRBV7-8,.,TRBJ2-5,TGTGCCAGCAGCTTAAGCTTGACAGGGAGAAATGAGCAGTACTTC,CASSLSLTGRNEQYF
TRBD1,13,TRBV20-1,few,TRBJ1-1,TGCAGTGCTAGCCCCGGACAGGGGGCGAATGCTTTCTTT,CSASPGQGANAFF
.,13,TRBV6-5,few,TRBJ1-2,TGTGCCAGCAGTTACTCGATAGGGTATGGCTACACCTTC,CASSYSIGYGYTF
TRBD1,16,TRBV7-2,.,TRBJ1-5,TGTGCCAGCAGCTTAAAGATCGGCGGGGACAGTCAGCCCCAGCATTTT,CASSLKIGGDSQPQHF
.,15,TRBV5-6,once,TRBJ1-5,TGTGCCAGCAGCTTGGCAGGGAGGCGCAATCAGCCCCAGCATTTT,CASSLAGRRNQPQHF
TRBD2,16,TRBV4-2,.,TRBJ2-1,TGTGCCAGCAGCCAAGATGAGCGGGGGGCGTACAATGAGCAGTTCTTC,CASSQDERGAYNEQFF
.,14,TRBV5-1,.,TRBJ2-3,TGCGCCAGCAGCTTGGCAGACCGCACAGATACGCAGTATTTT,CASSLADRTDTQYF
.,16,TRBV28,.,TRBJ2-3,TGTGCCAGCAGTTTCGTAATCCGGGGGATCACAGATACGCAGTATTTT,CASSFVIRGITDTQYF
.,15,TRBV6-2/TRBV6-3,.,TRBJ1-2,TGTGCCAGCAGTTACTTGGGCCTAGGGGTGTATGGCTACACCTTC,CASSYLGLGVYGYTF
.,11,TRBV24-1,.,TRBJ2-3,TGTGCCACCAGTGACGGGGATTCGCAGTATTTT,CATSDGDSQYF
.,15,TRBV29-1,many,TRBJ2-3,TGCAGCGTTGCGGCGGGACCCCTAAGCACAGATACGCAGTATTTT,CSVAAGPLSTDTQYF
TRBD2,15,TRBV12-3/TRBV12-4,.,TRBJ2-1,TGTACCAGCAGTTCTCCGAATAGCGGGAAGGGTGAGCAGTTCTTC,CTSSSPNSGKGEQFF
.,15,TRBV4-1,.,TRBJ1-2,TGCGCCAGCAACCAAGTTGCGCAGGGAAACTATGGCTACACCTTC,CASNQVAQGNYGYTF
.,14,TRBV5-1,few,TRBJ2-3,TGCGCCAGCAGCTCTCAGGACAGCACAGATGCGCAGTATTTT,CASSSQDSTDAQYF
TRBD1,15,TRBV13,.,TRBJ2-5,TGTGCCAGCAGCTTATATAAGGGGGCCGGAGAGACCCAGTACTTC,CASSLYKGAGETQYF
.,13,TRBV7-9,.,TRBJ2-3,TGTGCCTGCAGCTTTTACAGACCCGATACGCAGTATTTT,CACSFYRPDTQYF
.,11,TRBV10-3,.,TRBJ1-1,TGTGCCATCTCGGACGGAAATGAAGCTTTCTTT,CAISDGNEAFF
.,16,TRBV28,few,TRBJ2-6,TGTGCCAGCAGTGCTCTTCGGACATCTGGGGCCAACGTCCTGACTTTC,CASSALRTSGANVLTF
.,13,TRBV29-1,once,TRBJ2-7,TGCAGCGTTGTTCCAGGGGACTCCTACGAGCAGTACTTC,CSVVPGDSYEQYF
.,14,TRBV24-1,.,TRBJ2-5,TGTGCCACCAGTGATTCACAGGGATTGGAGACCCAGTACTTC,CATSDSQGLETQYF
TRBD1,12,TRBV10-3,many,TRBJ1-2,TGTGCCATCAGCGATAACAGGGGTGGCTACACCTTC,CAISDNRGGYTF
.,13,TRBV29-1,many,TRBJ2-3,TGCAGCGTTGAAGTATCCAGCAGGGTAACGCAGTATTTT,CSVEVSSRVTQYF
TRBD2,16,TRBV11-2,.,TRBJ2-2,TGTGCCAGCAGCTTACAGGCGGGAGCGAACACCGGGGAGCTGTTTTTT,CASSLQAGANTGELFF